These T cell receptor beta chains were read from a single sample in a study of shared clonotypes between healthy human individuals. Assay: immunoSEQ multiplex PCR; the TCRdb copy retains only in-frame clones and omits some. The table includes about 700,000 clones, 92% detected once. The material sequenced was naive CD8+ T cells sorted from blood. All receptors come from a man aged 25 to 40 in good health. The CDR3 runs from the conserved cysteine through the conserved F or W. The order of the fields is clone size, V gene, D gene, J gene, CDR3 protein, CDR3 DNA. The D gene is left open where the match is weak. A row's size may be missing; if present it is once, few, many or a size class.

NA	TRBV11-2	NA	TRBJ1-5	CASSFTGSNQPQHF	TGTGCCAGCAGCTTCACCGGTAGCAATCAGCCCCAGCATTTT
NA	TRBV7-9	NA	TRBJ1-1	CASSSSRQDLNAEAFF	TGTGCCAGCAGCTCGTCGCGACAGGATCTGAACGCTGAAGCTTTCTTT
NA	TRBV5-1	NA	TRBJ2-7	CASSLGPQTTYEQYF	TGCGCCAGCAGCTTGGGACCCCAGACCACCTACGAGCAGTACTTC
NA	TRBV27	NA	TRBJ1-4	CASSPWAGDEKLFF	TGTGCCAGCAGTCCCTGGGCAGGGGATGAAAAACTGTTTTTT
NA	TRBV6-1	NA	TRBJ2-7	CASSEVSGSSYEQYF	TGTGCCAGCAGTGAGGTCTCGGGCAGCTCCTACGAGCAGTACTTC
NA	TRBV28	NA	TRBJ1-1	CASSYAVGVANTEAFF	TGTGCCAGCAGTTACGCCGTAGGGGTAGCTAACACTGAAGCTTTCTTT
NA	TRBV27	TRBD1	TRBJ2-7	CASGRGRTGREEQYF	TGTGCCAGCGGACGAGGGCGGACAGGGCGAGAGGAGCAGTACTTC
NA	TRBV29-1	NA	TRBJ1-1	CSVIQANTEAFF	TGCAGCGTTATACAGGCGAACACTGAAGCTTTCTTT
NA	TRBV27	NA	TRBJ1-2	CASSFGRNYGYTF	TGTGCCAGCAGTTTCGGCAGAAACTATGGCTACACCTTC
NA	TRBV13	NA	TRBJ2-1	CASSLNPTAARGNEQFF	TGTGCCAGCAGCTTAAACCCGACGGCTGCTCGGGGCAATGAGCAGTTCTTC
NA	TRBV7-9	NA	TRBJ2-4	CASSLEDSIQYF	TGTGCCAGCAGCTTAGAGGATAGCATTCAGTACTTC
NA	TRBV18	TRBD2	TRBJ2-1	CASSPAGGEFEQFF	TGTGCCAGCTCACCGGCGGGAGGGGAGTTTGAGCAGTTCTTC
NA	TRBV29-1	TRBD1	TRBJ2-7	CSVVGQGSYEQYF	TGCAGCGTAGTAGGACAGGGTTCCTACGAGCAGTACTTC
NA	TRBV30	TRBD2	TRBJ2-1	CAWELGTSGKVQFF	TGTGCCTGGGAGCTTGGGACTAGCGGGAAGGTGCAGTTCTTC
NA	TRBV6-1	NA	TRBJ1-1	CASTPLGHMNTEAFF	TGTGCCAGCACCCCTCTGGGTCATATGAACACTGAAGCTTTCTTT
NA	TRBV4-1	TRBD2	TRBJ2-3	CASSLGTSGSGADTQYF	TGCGCCAGCAGCCTAGGGACTAGCGGGAGTGGCGCAGATACGCAGTATTTT
few	TRBV4-1	TRBD1	TRBJ2-3	CASSPKQGRTDTQYF	TGCGCCAGCAGCCCGAAACAGGGGCGGACAGATACGCAGTATTTT
few	TRBV7-9	NA	TRBJ2-7	CASSLSNEQYF	TGTGCCAGCAGCTTAAGTAACGAGCAGTACTTC
NA	TRBV5-1	NA	TRBJ2-7	CASSLRRHRRSLEYEQYF	TGCGCCAGCAGCTTGCGGAGGCACAGGCGATCTTTGGAATACGAGCAGTACTTC
NA	TRBV27	TRBD2	TRBJ2-1	CASSLRTSGSDEQFF	TGTGCCAGCAGTTTACGGACTAGCGGGAGTGATGAGCAGTTCTTC
NA	TRBV29-1	NA	TRBJ1-2	CSVETRYGYTF	TGCAGCGTTGAAACCCGCTATGGCTACACCTTC
few	TRBV5-4	TRBD2	TRBJ2-1	CASSGAVLAGVVEQFF	TGTGCCAGCAGCGGGGCCGTGCTAGCGGGAGTTGTTGAGCAGTTCTTC